Listed below are T cell receptor beta chains from one sample, sequenced in a study of T cell responses to AZD1222 COVID-19 vaccine. The method was immunoSEQ multiplex PCR; TCRdb's version includes in-frame clones alone and lacks a portion of them. The sample lists over 120,000 clones, 92% occurring once. The sequenced sample was peripheral blood, obtained on day 0 of AZD1222 vaccination. Every receptor here comes from an adult in good health. The CDR3 runs from the conserved cysteine through the conserved F or W. The D gene is left open where the match is weak. Clone size appears in some rows only: once, few, many, or a class for an expanded clone.

>TRBJ2-5|NA|TRBV12-5|NA
TGTGCTAGTGGTCTCCGTCAGGGAGAGACCCAGTACTTC
CASGLRQGETQYF
>TRBJ2-1|once|TRBV7-9|TRBD2
TGTGCCAGCAGCTTAGGGACTAGCGTAAATGAGCAGTTCTTC
CASSLGTSVNEQFF
>TRBJ2-1|NA|TRBV20-1|NA
TGCAGTGCTAAAGGTTACAATGAGCAGTTCTTC
CSAKGYNEQFF
>TRBJ2-1|NA|TRBV5-1|NA
TGCGCCAGCAGCTTGGATAGCTCCTACAATGAGCAGTTCTTC
CASSLDSSYNEQFF
>TRBJ1-1|NA|TRBV19|NA
TGTGCCAGTAGTAAATGGGAAGACACTGAAGCTTTCTTT
CASSKWEDTEAFF
>TRBJ1-1|NA|TRBV5-6|TRBD1
TGTGCCAGCAGCTCCACCGGGACAGGGGACACTGAAGCTTTCTTT
CASSSTGTGDTEAFF
>TRBJ1-2|NA|TRBV6-5|TRBD1
TGTGCCAGCAGTTTCTCGGGACAGGGCAATGGCTACACCTTC
CASSFSGQGNGYTF
>TRBJ1-4|NA|TRBV14|NA
TGTGCCAGCAGCCAAGAGGTGTCCGGTAACCTGTTTTTT
CASSQEVSGNLFF
>TRBJ2-7|NA|TRBV19|NA
TGTGCCAGTAGTCCAGATGGACAAAACAGGCCCTCTCAGTACTTC
CASSPDGQNRPSQYF
>TRBJ1-2|few|TRBV28|NA
TGTGCCAGCAGTTTTTTTGGTTATACAGGGTCGCGGCGGGTACGGGGCTACACCTTC
CASSFFGYTGSRRVRGYTF
>TRBJ2-1|NA|TRBV5-1|NA
TGCGCCAGCCATAGCTTATCCGGTTACCTCTCCTACAATGAGCAGTTCTTC
CASHSLSGYLSYNEQFF
>TRBJ1-1|NA|TRBV5-1|TRBD1
TGCGCCAGCAGCTGGGGGACAGCTCCAAACACTGAAGCTTTCTTT
CASSWGTAPNTEAFF
>TRBJ1-5|NA|TRBV7-2|NA
TGTGCCAGCAGCTTACTTCGGGATAATCAGCCCCAGCATTTT
CASSLLRDNQPQHF
>TRBJ2-7|NA|TRBV27|TRBD2
TGTGCCAGCAGTCCCGGGACGGAGGGACTAGCGGAGCCCTACGAGCAGTACTTC
CASSPGTEGLAEPYEQYF
>TRBJ2-3|NA|TRBV29-1|NA
TGCAGCGTTGGGGTCTCCGGGGATACGCAGTATTTT
CSVGVSGDTQYF
>TRBJ1-2|NA|TRBV19|NA
TGTGCCAGTAGTATGCCGGGGAGACCCATGGCTGGCTACACCTTC
CASSMPGRPMAGYTF
>TRBJ2-7|NA|TRBV3-1/TRBV3-2|NA
TGTGCCAGCAGCCCGTCAGGGGTCGGAATCTACGAGCAGTACTTC
CASSPSGVGIYEQYF
>TRBJ1-2|NA|TRBV5-4|TRBD1
TGTGCCAGCAGCTCCGGGACAGCAAACGGAAACTATGGCTACACCTTC
CASSSGTANGNYGYTF
>TRBJ2-7|NA|TRBV10-2|TRBD2
TGCGCCAGCAGTGAGTCGGCGGGGGGATCCTACGAGCAGTACTTC
CASSESAGGSYEQYF
>TRBJ2-5|NA|TRBV5-1|NA
TGCGCCAGCAGCTGGGAAGTGAGGCTAGCAAAAGAGACCCAGTACTTC
CASSWEVRLAKETQYF
>TRBJ2-1|NA|TRBV5-4|TRBD1
TGTGCCAGCAGCCCCGGGGACAGGGCGCACAATGAGCAGTTCTTC
CASSPGDRAHNEQFF
>TRBJ2-1|NA|TRBV7-9|TRBD2
TGTGCCAGCAGCTCCCCGGGGGGGGCGGGAAATGAGCAGTTCTTC
CASSSPGGAGNEQFF
>TRBJ1-6|few|TRBV9|NA
TGTGCCAGCAGCCTCAACCCGGACAGTATAATTCAACCCCTCCACTTT
CASSLNPDSIIQPLHF
>TRBJ1-1|NA|TRBV29-1|NA
TGCAGCGTTCGTCGCGCGGCTAACACTGAAGCTTTCTTT
CSVRRAANTEAFF
>TRBJ1-4|NA|TRBV6-1|NA
TGTGCCAGCAGTGAAGCGGTGGGGGCTCCAAATGAAAAACTGTTTTTT
CASSEAVGAPNEKLFF
>TRBJ1-2|NA|TRBV28|NA
TGTGCCAGCAGTCCGCCCGGGCATGGCTACACCTTC
CASSPPGHGYTF
>TRBJ2-3|NA|TRBV7-9|NA
TGTGCCAGCAGCAACCGCGTAGGGGCGGGGGATACGCAGTATTTT
CASSNRVGAGDTQYF
>TRBJ1-1|once|TRBV7-9|NA
TGTGCCAGCAGCTTAGCGGGGCCGGACGCTTTCTTT
CASSLAGPDAFF
>TRBJ2-7|NA|TRBV18|NA
TGTGCCAGCTCACCCTTACAGGGACCCTACGAGCAGTACTTC
CASSPLQGPYEQYF
>TRBJ2-1|NA|TRBV5-4|TRBD2
TGTGCCAGCAGCTCGGTAGCGGGTGGCTCCTACAATGAGCAGTTCTTC
CASSSVAGGSYNEQFF
>TRBJ2-2|NA|TRBV27|NA
TGTGCCAGCAGTTTGGTGGGCGCTAGGGGGAACACCGGGGAGCTGTTTTTT
CASSLVGARGNTGELFF
>TRBJ1-4|once|TRBV6-1|NA
TGTGCCAGCAGTGAAGGAAGCGGGGGACCGGATGAAAAACTGTTTTTT
CASSEGSGGPDEKLFF
>TRBJ2-7|NA|TRBV3-1/TRBV3-2|TRBD2
TGTGCCAGCAGCCCCTACCCACTAGCGGGAGGGTGGGATACCAGCTACGAGCAGTACTTC
CASSPYPLAGGWDTSYEQYF
>TRBJ1-1|NA|TRBV7-2|TRBD1
TGTGCCAGCAGCTTAGGGGACAGGGTGAGCACTGAAGCTTTCTTT
CASSLGDRVSTEAFF
>TRBJ2-1|NA|TRBV3-1/TRBV3-2|NA
TGTGCCAGCAGCTCTAGACGGGTTGGGGGCAATGAGCAGTTCTTC
CASSSRRVGGNEQFF
>TRBJ1-1|NA|TRBV11-2|TRBD1
TGTGCCAGCAGCCGGGGAGGACAGGGGACTGAAGCTTTCTTT
CASSRGGQGTEAFF
>TRBJ2-1|NA|TRBV7-8|TRBD2
TGTGCCAGCAGCTTAGGTACCGGGACTAGCGGGAGCTCCTACAATGAGCAGTTCTTC
CASSLGTGTSGSSYNEQFF
>TRBJ1-1|NA|TRBV11-2|NA
TGTGCCAGCAGCTTAGCCGGCAGTACACCTGAAGCTTTCTTT
CASSLAGSTPEAFF
>TRBJ2-3|NA|TRBV21-1|NA
TGTGCCAGCAGCAAAGGTTTCGGAAGCTCCAAACCCCCAGATACGCAGTATTTT
CASSKGFGSSKPPDTQYF
>TRBJ1-1|NA|TRBV30|NA
TGTGCCTGGAGTGCCCGGGACACTCTGAACACTGAAGCTTTCTTT
CAWSARDTLNTEAFF
>TRBJ2-4|NA|TRBV19|NA
TGTGCCAGTAGTCCTGCCGGGGCTGCGGCCAAAAACATTCAGTACTTC
CASSPAGAAAKNIQYF
>TRBJ2-7|NA|TRBV6-5|NA
TGTGCTAACGACGGTTCGAGGGTGTGGGACGAGCAGTACTTC
CANDGSRVWDEQYF
>TRBJ1-5|NA|TRBV23-1|TRBD1
TGCGCCAGCAGTCGATACCATCGGGACAGGGGGATCGAGCGCGGCAATCAGCCCCAGCATTTT
CASSRYHRDRGIERGNQPQHF
>TRBJ2-4|NA|TRBV19|TRBD1
TGTGCCAGTAGTCGGGACAGGGTCAAAAACATTCAGTACTTC
CASSRDRVKNIQYF
>TRBJ2-3|NA|TRBV18|TRBD2
TGTGCCAGCTCACCGCGAGTAGCGGGGACAGATACGCAGTATTTT
CASSPRVAGTDTQYF
>TRBJ2-7|NA|TRBV18|NA
TGTGCCAGCTCACCACTTCTCGGCGGACAGCCCTACGAGCAGTACTTC
CASSPLLGGQPYEQYF
>TRBJ2-1|NA|TRBV29-1|NA
TGCAGCGTCCAGAGGTCGACCTACAATGAGCAGTTCTTC
CSVQRSTYNEQFF